These 28 T cell receptor beta chains came from one sample sequenced in a study of blood T cell repertoires in COVID-19. Repertoires were generated with immunoSEQ multiplex PCR, while TCRdb's copy carries only in-frame clones and drops some. The repertoire has some 46,000 clones, about 85% of them found once; the top ten carry 6.5%. The specimen sequenced was peripheral blood. All receptors come from a man between 60 and 70 years old with acute or convalescent COVID-19.

The chain couples TRBV5-1 to TRBJ2-5; D remains ambiguous. This CDR3 contains 13 residues. Germline V CDR1 and CDR2: SGHRS, YFSETQ. V was shortened by 2 bases and J by 2 bases, with 7 bases between the two germline ends. CDR3 DNA sequence: TGCGCCAGCAGCTTCAGCGTTCAAGAGACCCAGTACTTC. Amino acids: CASSFSVQETQYF.

The chain is built from TRBV5-1 and TRBJ1-6, with TRBD1 matching over 10 bases. Trimming at V came to 0 bases and at J to 8 bases, leaving 11 bases not matched to a gene. Germline V CDR1 and CDR2: SGHRS, YFSETQ. The CDR3 runs 18 residues. Here the CDR3 DNA reads TGCGCCAGCAGCTTGGCACCCCGGGACAGGGGATGGGATTCACCCCTCCACTTT. This translates into CASSLAPRDRGWDSPLHF.

CDR3: CASSPGPERGTDTQYF. CDR3 DNA sequence: TGCGCCAGCAGCCCTGGTCCGGAAAGGGGAACAGATACGCAGTATTTT. The chain carries TRBV5-1 and TRBJ2-3, with D perhaps TRBD1 (5 bases). V was pared by 4 bases and J by 3 bases, with 18 bases between. This CDR3 is 16 amino acids long. Germline V gene sequence: CDR1 SGHRS, CDR2 YFSETQ.

The chain uses TRBV3-1 (or the pseudogene TRBV3-2) and TRBJ2-7; 11 bases map to TRBD1. Germline V gene sequence: CDR1 LGHDT, CDR2 YNNKEL (reference sequence). This CDR3 has 14 residues. The junction had 2 bases not matched to a gene; V was cut back by 3 bases and J by 4 bases. The CDR3 region has the DNA TGTGCCAGCAGCCAGGGACAGGGGGATTACGAGCAGTACTTC. It encodes CASSQGQGDYEQYF.

This clone was seen once. The chain recombines TRBV18 with TRBJ1-4, with a weak D call TRBD1 (5 bases). This CDR3 region has 14 residues. The germline V gene has CDR1 KGHSH and CDR2 LQKENI. V gave up 3 bases and J gave up 3 bases, with 8 bases separating them. DNA for the CDR3: TGTGCCAGCTCACCGACAGTAGCTAATGAAAAACTGTTTTTT. Residues: CASSPTVANEKLFF. Filled out from reference TRBV18 and TRBJ1-4, the complete variable domain reads NAGVMQNPRHLVRRRGQEARLRCSPMKGHSHVYWYRQLPEEGLKFMVYLQKENIIDESGMPKERFSAEFPKEGPSILRIQQVVRGDSAAYFCASSPTVANEKLFFGSGTQLSVL.

J is TRBJ2-1 and V is TRBV14; 9 nucleotides line up with TRBD2. CDR3 length: 15 residues. Germline-derived CDR1 and CDR2 are SGHDN and FVKESK. V lost 3 bases to trimming and J lost 6 bases; unmatched junction nucleotides: 6. The CDR3 spells CASSQSGRKTNEQFF. The CDR3 nucleotides are TGTGCCAGCAGCCAGAGCGGGAGGAAAACCAATGAGCAGTTCTTC.

This sequence joins TRBV5-1 and TRBJ2-1; 11 bases map to TRBD2. Trimming removed 6 bases from V and 8 bases from J; junction bases left unmatched: 13. From germline, CDR1 is SGHRS and CDR2 YFSETQ. This CDR3 spans 16 amino acids. CDR3 bases: TGCGCCAGCATGGCCTTAGCGGGAGGGCCGATTCATGAGCAGTTCTTC. It is translated as CASMALAGGPIHEQFF.

The chain couples TRBV12-3 or TRBV12-4 to TRBJ2-7; D might be TRBD2 (5 bases). The V end lost 5 bases, the J end lost 4 bases, and 9 bases lay between the germline ends. The CDR3 totals 12 residues. The CDR3 is CASSLDYYEQYF. CDR3 in DNA: TGTGCCAGCAGTCTCGACTATTACGAGCAGTACTTC.

The rearrangement joins TRBV4-1 to TRBJ2-2, with D possibly being TRBD2 (6 bases). This CDR3 contains 13 residues. V was cut by 4 bases and J by 5 bases, with 8 bases left in between. The V gene's germline CDR1 is MGHRA and CDR2 YSYEKL. The CDR3 DNA is TGCGCCAGCAGCCTTCGGGGGACCGGGGAGCTGTTTTTT. Residues: CASSLRGTGELFF.

This chain joins TRBV7-9 and TRBJ2-5; 16 bases are a match to TRBD2. The CDR3 is 16 amino acids. V shed 4 bases and J 5 bases; nucleotides not matched to a gene: 4. Germline V gene sequence: CDR1 SEHNR, CDR2 FQNEAQ (reference sequence). The DNA for the CDR3 is TGTGCCAGCAGCTCGGGACTAGCGGGAGGGCAGGAGACCCAGTACTTC. Its protein product is CASSSGLAGGQETQYF.

The J gene is TRBJ1-4, the V gene TRBV18, with D unresolved. V was pared by 4 bases and J by 5 bases, with 8 bases between. There are 13 residues in the CDR3. The germline V gene has CDR1 KGHSH and CDR2 LQKENI. Here the CDR3 DNA reads TGTGCCAGCTCACGCACCGGGAATGAAAAACTGTTTTTT. Its translation: CASSRTGNEKLFF.

The rearrangement links TRBV5-1 to TRBJ1-4, with 8 bases fitting TRBD1. The ends lost 2 bases at V and 4 bases at J; junction bases unmatched: 7. This CDR3 has 16 residues. CDR1 and CDR2 from the germline V gene are SGHRS and YFSETQ. The CDR3 nucleotides read TGCGCCAGCAGCTTTGACAGGGGCTATGGTAATGAAAAACTGTTTTTT. Translation gives CASSFDRGYGNEKLFF.

The chain combines TRBV4-1 with TRBJ2-3; TRBD2 is a possible D gene (6 bases). The CDR3 extends over 14 amino acids. Trimming took off 2 bases at V and 5 bases at J, with 11 bases between the two ends. Looked up from germline, CDR1 is MGHRA and CDR2 is YSYEKL. Here the CDR3 DNA reads TGCGCCAGCAGCCAACTCGGGAGCGTAGATACGCAGTATTTT. Its translation is CASSQLGSVDTQYF.

V usage is TRBV3-1 (or the pseudogene TRBV3-2) and J usage is TRBJ1-1; D not resolved. The CDR3 spans 14 residues. V shed 4 bases and J shed 2 bases, with 11 bases lying between them. Germline V lookup: CDR1 LGHDT, CDR2 YNNKEL (reference sequence). The CDR3 coding sequence is TGTGCCAGCAGCCTTTACATCCGTAACACTGAAGCTTTCTTT. This sequence encodes CASSLYIRNTEAFF.

The genes are TRBV18 and TRBJ1-4; D unclear. CDR3 size: 16 residues. Germline CDR1 KGHSH, CDR2 LQKENI. Trimming removed 3 bases from V and 0 bases from J, with 11 bases in between. The CDR3 is CASSPFSPSTNEKLFF. CDR3 coding DNA: TGTGCCAGCTCACCTTTCAGTCCTTCAACTAATGAAAAACTGTTTTTT.

This sequence joins TRBV6-6 and TRBJ2-1; D call uncertain. Germline CDR1 MNHNY, CDR2 SVGAGI (reference sequence). The CDR3 has 14 residues. V lost 6 bases, J lost 4 bases, and 13 bases lay in between. CDR3 in amino acids: CASSRLTSYNEQFF. DNA of the CDR3: TGTGCCAGCAGCCGCCTGACTTCGTACAATGAGCAGTTCTTC.

This clone has only a few counts. This sequence joins TRBV28 and TRBJ1-1, with unresolved D. Deletions cut 2 bases from V and 4 bases from J, with 14 bases between. Germline values: CDR1 MDHEN, CDR2 SYDVKM. This CDR3 contains 15 residues. The CDR3 nucleotides read TGTGCCAGCAGTTTAAATAAGGGTCGGGGCACTGAAGCTTTCTTT. Protein sequence: CASSLNKGRGTEAFF.

This chain links TRBV30 with TRBJ1-5, with D possibly TRBD1 on 5 matching bases. V was pared by 3 bases and J by 7 bases, with 16 bases between. The CDR3 loop spans 14 amino acids. CDR1 and CDR2 from the germline V gene are GTSNPN and SVGIG (reference sequence). In DNA form, the CDR3 reads TGTGCCTGGAGCCCCCCAGGGCTGTGGCAGCCCCAGCATTTT. This gives the protein CAWSPPGLWQPQHF.

The V and J genes are TRBV28 and TRBJ1-2; 8 bases align to TRBD1. The CDR3 is made up of 13 amino acids. V shed 5 bases and J 4 bases; nucleotides not matched to a gene: 3. Per the germline V gene, CDR1 is MDHEN and CDR2 is SYDVKM. In DNA, the CDR3 is TGTGCCAGCAGTCCAGGGGGCTTCTATGGCTACACCTTC. It yields the protein CASSPGGFYGYTF.

The chain links TRBV27 to TRBJ1-6; TRBD1 aligns across 8 bases. Germline assignment: CDR1 MNHEY and CDR2 SMNVEV (reference sequence). The CDR3 spans 14 residues. V lost 5 bases and J lost 8; bases outside the gene matches: 5. The CDR3 sequence: CASSLRGRDSPLHF. DNA of the CDR3: TGTGCCAGCAGTCTCAGGGGGCGAGATTCACCCCTCCACTTT.

The chain couples TRBV7-9 to TRBJ2-7; TRBD1 matches at 11 bases. V lost 3 bases to trimming and J lost 4 bases; unmatched junction nucleotides: 5. CDR3 length equals 15 residues. CDR1 is SEHNR, CDR2 FQNEAQ, per germline (reference sequence). This chain's CDR3 is CASSFGTGGRYEQYF. CDR3 nucleotide sequence: TGTGCCAGCAGCTTCGGGACAGGGGGTAGATACGAGCAGTACTTC.

The chain is built from TRBV19 and TRBJ1-2; TRBD1 matches at 8 bases. Unmatched junction bases numbered 9, after V lost 5 bases and J lost 4 bases. This CDR3 region has 15 residues. Germline loops: CDR1 LNHDA, CDR2 SQIVND (reference sequence). The CDR3: CASSAGQGFGYGYTF. The DNA for the CDR3 is TGTGCCAGTAGTGCCGGACAGGGTTTCGGCTATGGCTACACCTTC.

This clone was counted between two and nine times. The rearrangement joins TRBV12-5 to TRBJ1-4; no clear D gene. V lost 7 bases and J 8 bases, leaving 17 bases between the germline ends. The CDR3 loop spans 14 amino acids. The germline V gene has CDR1 LGHNT and CDR2 FRNRAP. The CDR3 nucleotides are TGTGCTAGTGACATCCCACACTGGAGGGAAAAACTGTTTTTT. This translates into CASDIPHWREKLFF.

The chain has TRBV5-1 and TRBJ2-2, with D possibly being TRBD2 (6 bases). The germline CDR1 and CDR2 sequences are SGHRS and YFSETQ. The CDR3 is 14 amino acids. Trimming stripped 3 bases from V and 5 bases from J, with 11 bases between. The CDR3 is CASSSRGETGELFF. Written as DNA, the CDR3 is TGCGCCAGCAGCTCCCGCGGGGAAACCGGGGAGCTGTTTTTT.

The V gene is TRBV5-4, the J gene TRBJ2-7; a weak D match, TRBD1 (6 bases). Germline-derived CDR1 and CDR2 are SGHNT and YYREEE (reference sequence). Trimming shortened V by 7 bases and J by 0 bases, and 14 bases separated the two germline ends. This CDR3 region has 14 residues. CDR3 sequence: CASGVPTGSYEQYF. The CDR3 DNA reads TGTGCCAGCGGAGTTCCGACAGGCTCCTACGAGCAGTACTTC.

V gene TRBV5-1 combines with J gene TRBJ2-7; a possible D gene is TRBD2 (5 bases). The CDR3 extends over 15 amino acids. V lost 0 bases and J lost 3, with 13 bases in between. Germline-derived CDR1 and CDR2 are SGHRS and YFSETQ. The CDR3: CASSLAAGLDYEQYF. DNA for the CDR3: TGCGCCAGCAGCTTGGCGGCGGGCCTCGACTACGAGCAGTACTTC.

To note about this clone: One end of the junction fails to match germline, which may point to a read error. V gene TRBV5-4 combines with J gene TRBJ1-4; D perhaps matches TRBD1 (5 bases). Germline loops: CDR1 SGHNT, CDR2 YYREEE (reference sequence). The CDR3 is 14 residues long. CDR3 bases: TGTGCCAGCAGCTTGGTCGGGACTAGTGAAAAACTGTTTTTT. Translation: CASSLVGTSEKLFF.

The V and J genes are TRBV5-1 and TRBJ1-3; D might be TRBD1 (6 bases). This CDR3 contains 14 residues. V shed 0 bases and J shed 6 bases, with 10 bases lying between them. CDR1 and CDR2 from the germline V gene are SGHRS and YFSETQ. The CDR3 nucleotides are TGCGCCAGCAGCTTGGCCCAGGGGAAAAACACCATATATTTT. Translated: CASSLAQGKNTIYF.